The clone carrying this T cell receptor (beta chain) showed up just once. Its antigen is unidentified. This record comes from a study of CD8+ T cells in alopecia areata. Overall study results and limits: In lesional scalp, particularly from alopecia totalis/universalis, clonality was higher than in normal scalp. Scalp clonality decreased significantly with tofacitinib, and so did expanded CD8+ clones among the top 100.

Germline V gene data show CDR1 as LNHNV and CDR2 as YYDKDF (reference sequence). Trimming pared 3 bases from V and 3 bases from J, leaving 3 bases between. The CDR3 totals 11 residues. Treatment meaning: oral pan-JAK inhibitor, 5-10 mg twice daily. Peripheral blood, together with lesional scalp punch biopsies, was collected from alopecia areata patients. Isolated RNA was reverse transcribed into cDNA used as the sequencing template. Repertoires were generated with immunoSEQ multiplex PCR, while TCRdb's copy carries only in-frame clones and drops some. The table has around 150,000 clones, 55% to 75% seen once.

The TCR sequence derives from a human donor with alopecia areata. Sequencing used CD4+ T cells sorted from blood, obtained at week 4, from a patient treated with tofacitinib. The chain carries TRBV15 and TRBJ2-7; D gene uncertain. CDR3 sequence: CATSSNYEQYF. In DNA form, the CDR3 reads TGTGCCACCAGCAGTAACTACGAGCAGTACTTC.